This TCR beta chain was recorded in a study of cytomegalovirus exposure and HLA in healthy donors. Study results and limitations: In a later analysis, compared with equally common non-associated chains, HLA-associated beta chains were more expanded.

The PCR was carried out with 60 Vbeta primers and 13 Jbeta primers. The method was immunoSEQ multiplex PCR; TCRdb's version includes in-frame clones alone and lacks a portion of them. With fewer than 95,000 clones in the sample, the ten largest clones hold roughly 5.2%. Donors likely had unrecorded immune exposures despite being nominally healthy when sampled. Concerning this clone: Its antigen remains unknown.

Germline CDR1 SGHDT, CDR2 YYEEEE. The CDR3 runs to 17 residues. V was pared by 4 bases and J by 2 bases, with 13 bases of the junction left unmatched. The receptor comes from a woman between 35 and 50 years old in good health and CMV-seropositive. The sequenced material came from PBMCs. The chain joins TRBV5-6 to TRBJ2-3; 7 nucleotides agree with TRBD2. In nucleotides, the CDR3 is TGTGCCAGCAGCCAAAACTGGGTGCGGGGGATCACAGATACGCAGTATTTT. It yields the protein CASSQNWVRGITDTQYF.